Included here is one TCR beta chain sequence, with context. Vbeta (60) and Jbeta (13) primers were used in the PCR. Using immunoSEQ multiplex PCR, the repertoire was profiled, and TCRdb retains in-frame clones only, with some absent. The sample comprises about 180,000 clones, around 79% of which are singletons, and 0.69% rests with the top ten. The entry originates in a study of cytomegalovirus exposure and HLA in healthy donors. The sequenced sample was PBMCs. The clonotype comes from a middle-aged woman in good health and CMV-seronegative.

CDR3 sequence reads: CSGNRADNEQFF. In DNA form, the CDR3 reads TGCAGCGGTAACAGGGCGGACAATGAGCAGTTCTTC. The J gene is TRBJ2-1, the V gene TRBV29-1; D is perhaps TRBD1 (6 bases). This CDR3 has 12 amino acids. CDR1 and CDR2 (germline): SQVTM, ANQGSEA. Trimming removed 7 bases from V and 5 bases from J, with 12 bases in between.